This TCR beta chain appears in the sequencing data of a study of OX40 agonist ivuxolimab in advanced cancers. Regarding the study as a whole: Antigen specificity was not determined for the expanded peripheral T cells.

Here immunoSEQ multiplex PCR was the method, and the copy in TCRdb shows in-frame clones only, minus some. The data contain tens of thousands of clones, approximately 91% of them singletons. The germline gives CDR1 SGHRS, CDR2 YFSETQ. There are 13 residues in the CDR3. The V and J ends lost 1 base and 7 bases, in that order; junction bases with no gene match: 4. Regarding this clone: Its antigen is unknown.

Sample: CD4+ or CD8+ T cells sorted from blood, taken in a trial of the OX40 agonist ivuxolimab. V gene TRBV5-1 combines with J gene TRBJ1-1; TRBD1 agrees at 7 bases. The origin of this receptor is an adult with an advanced solid tumor such as melanoma, head and neck, liver or kidney cancer. DNA of the CDR3: TGCGCCAGCAGCTTGATACAGGGGCGTGAAGCTTTCTTT. It yields the protein CASSLIQGREAFF.